This T cell receptor beta chain stems from a study of blood T cell repertoires in COVID-19. The overall study: There were acute and convalescent COVID-19 samples, and they came from the United States, Italy and Spain.

The repertoire was sequenced with immunoSEQ multiplex PCR; TCRdb's copy has only in-frame clones and lacks some. This table holds 330,000 or so clones, around 87% found once. Trimming at V came to 5 bases and at J to 3 bases, leaving 15 bases not matched to a gene. Per germline, CDR1 MNHEY and CDR2 SVGEGT. The CDR3 loop spans 18 amino acids. The receptor comes from a man aged 40-55 years in a cohort exposed to, infected with or recovered from COVID-19 (not recorded which). The specimen was PBMCs or T cells enriched from blood (not recorded which). This sequence joins TRBV6-2 or TRBV6-3 and TRBJ1-1; 10 bases match TRBD1. The chain's CDR3 is CASSVSGTGAAHYTEAFF. The CDR3 region has the DNA TGTGCCAGCAGTGTTAGCGGGACAGGGGCCGCTCATTACACTGAAGCTTTCTTT.